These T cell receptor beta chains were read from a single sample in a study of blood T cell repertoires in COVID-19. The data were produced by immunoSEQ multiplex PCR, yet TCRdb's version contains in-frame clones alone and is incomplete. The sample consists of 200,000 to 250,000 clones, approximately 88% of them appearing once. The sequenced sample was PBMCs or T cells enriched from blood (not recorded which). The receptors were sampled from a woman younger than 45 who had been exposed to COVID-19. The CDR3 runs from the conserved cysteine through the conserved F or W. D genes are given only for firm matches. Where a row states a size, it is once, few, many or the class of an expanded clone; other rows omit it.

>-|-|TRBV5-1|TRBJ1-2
CASSLDEVYGYTF
TGCGCCAGCAGCTTGGATGAGGTGTATGGCTACACCTTC
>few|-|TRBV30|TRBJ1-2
CAWSVRWGVGYGYTF
TGTGCCTGGAGTGTACGATGGGGAGTGGGGTATGGCTACACCTTC
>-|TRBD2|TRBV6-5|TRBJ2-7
CASSKTSVIYEQYF
TGTGCCAGCAGTAAAACTAGCGTTATTTACGAGCAGTACTTC
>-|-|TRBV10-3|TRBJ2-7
CAISERGAELIYEQYF
TGTGCCATCAGTGAACGGGGAGCCGAGCTCATCTACGAGCAGTACTTC
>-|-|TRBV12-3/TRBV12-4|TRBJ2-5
CASSRDNQETQYF
TGTGCCAGCAGTCGGGACAATCAAGAGACCCAGTACTTC
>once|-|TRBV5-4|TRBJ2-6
CASSLEQPSGANVLTF
TGTGCCAGCAGCTTGGAACAGCCCTCTGGGGCCAACGTCCTGACTTTC
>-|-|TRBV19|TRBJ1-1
CASSIFGSVMNTEAFF
TGTGCCAGTAGTATATTCGGGTCAGTCATGAACACTGAAGCTTTCTTT
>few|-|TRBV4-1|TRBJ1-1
CASSQERGTLWEAFF
TGCGCCAGCAGCCAAGAAAGGGGGACCCTGTGGGAAGCTTTCTTT
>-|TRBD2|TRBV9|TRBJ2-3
CASRNEREGGTDTQYF
TGTGCCAGCAGAAATGAGCGGGAGGGGGGCACAGATACGCAGTATTTT
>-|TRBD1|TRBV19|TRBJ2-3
CATGQGTDTQYF
TGTGCCACTGGACAGGGCACAGATACGCAGTATTTT
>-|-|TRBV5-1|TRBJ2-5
CASSPQGQETQYF
TGCGCCAGCAGCCCGCAGGGGCAAGAGACCCAGTACTTC
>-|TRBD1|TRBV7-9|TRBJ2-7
CASSWGQGQTYEQYF
TGTGCCAGCAGCTGGGGCCAGGGACAGACCTACGAGCAGTACTTC
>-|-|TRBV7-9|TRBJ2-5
CASSLEDYQETQYF
TGTGCCAGCAGCTTGGAGGACTACCAAGAGACCCAGTACTTC
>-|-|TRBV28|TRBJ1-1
CASSFQNTEAFF
TGTGCCAGCAGTTTTCAAAACACTGAAGCTTTCTTT
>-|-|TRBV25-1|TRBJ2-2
CASSEYSTVNTGELFF
TGTGCCAGCAGTGAATATTCAACAGTAAACACCGGGGAGCTGTTTTTT
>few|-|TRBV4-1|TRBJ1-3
CASSKTGMNGNTIYF
TGCGCCAGCAGCAAAACAGGGATGAATGGAAACACCATATATTTT
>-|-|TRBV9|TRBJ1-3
CASSGGQVFSGNTIYF
TGTGCCAGCAGCGGTGGGCAGGTCTTCTCTGGAAACACCATATATTTT
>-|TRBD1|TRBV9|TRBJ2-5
CASSVAPDRGETQYF
TGTGCCAGCAGCGTAGCCCCGGACAGGGGGGAGACCCAGTACTTC
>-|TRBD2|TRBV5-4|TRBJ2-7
CASSTQTSGYEQYF
TGTGCCAGCAGCACCCAGACTAGCGGCTACGAGCAGTACTTC
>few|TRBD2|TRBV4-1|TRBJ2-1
CASSLRLAGGIYNEQFF
TGCGCCAGCAGCCTTAGACTAGCGGGAGGGATTTACAATGAGCAGTTCTTC
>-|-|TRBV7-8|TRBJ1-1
CASSLAAMNTEAFF
TGTGCCAGCAGCTTAGCAGCCATGAACACTGAAGCTTTCTTT
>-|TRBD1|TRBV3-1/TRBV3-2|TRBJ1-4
CASSYGSGQNNEKLFF
TGTGCCAGCAGTTACGGCTCGGGACAGAATAATGAAAAACTGTTTTTT
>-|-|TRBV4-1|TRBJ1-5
CASSQVDRGTGNQPQHF
TGCGCCAGCAGCCAAGTGGATCGGGGAACCGGCAATCAGCCCCAGCATTTT